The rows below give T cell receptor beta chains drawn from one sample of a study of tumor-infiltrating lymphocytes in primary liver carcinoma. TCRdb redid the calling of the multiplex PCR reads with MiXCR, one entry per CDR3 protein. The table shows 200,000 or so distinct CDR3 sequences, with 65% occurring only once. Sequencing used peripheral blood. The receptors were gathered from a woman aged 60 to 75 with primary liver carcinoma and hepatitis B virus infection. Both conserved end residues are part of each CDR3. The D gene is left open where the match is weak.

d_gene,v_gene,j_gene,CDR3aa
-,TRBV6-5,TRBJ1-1,CAKSYSGQGTEAFF
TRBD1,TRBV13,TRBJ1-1,CASTPGVAGGYTEAFF
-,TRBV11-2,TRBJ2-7,CASNLGSYEHYF
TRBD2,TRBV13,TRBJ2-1,CASSSGTSGTNEQFF
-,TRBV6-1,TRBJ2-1,CASSEGTNSYNEQLF
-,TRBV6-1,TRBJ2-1,CAGRNVLYNEQFF
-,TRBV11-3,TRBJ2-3,CASSLSGYPADAQYF
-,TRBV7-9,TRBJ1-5,CASSFPGLHQPQHF
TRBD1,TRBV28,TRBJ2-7,CASSRQGALFYEQNF
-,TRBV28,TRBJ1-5,CASSLGGRGQPQHF
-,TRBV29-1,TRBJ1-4,CNVEGVLGEGNEKLFF
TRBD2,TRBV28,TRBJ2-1,CTSSLILAGGRNEQFF
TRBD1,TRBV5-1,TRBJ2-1,CANSNDRAYNEQFF
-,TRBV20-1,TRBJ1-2,CSAEGGGTLANYGYTF
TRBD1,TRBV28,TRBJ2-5,CASSSPEGTGSLGTQYF